This passage covers 10 T cell receptor beta chains from one sample sequenced in a study of cytomegalovirus exposure and HLA in healthy donors. This PCR relied on a set of 60 Vbeta primers and 13 Jbeta primers. Sequenced by immunoSEQ multiplex PCR; TCRdb stores in-frame clones only, minus some. Of 150,000 or so clones in the sample, approximately 72% were seen once. Sequencing used PBMCs. Receptors originate from a man younger than 35 in good health and CMV-seronegative.

The chain uses TRBV5-5 and TRBJ2-2; the match to TRBD1 covers 7 bases. Germline trimming cut 3 bases from V and 1 base from J; bases unmatched to any gene: 6. Germline V gene sequence: CDR1 SGHKS, CDR2 YYEKEE (reference sequence). There are 16 residues in the CDR3. The CDR3 sequence is CASSSVTGMNTGELFF. DNA of the CDR3: TGTGCCAGCAGCTCGGTGACAGGGATGAACACCGGGGAGCTGTTTTTT.

The chain employs TRBV5-1 and TRBJ2-2; TRBD2 is a possible D gene (6 bases). Germline-derived CDR1 and CDR2 are SGHRS and YFSETQ. This CDR3 is built from 14 residues. V shed 7 bases and J shed 8 bases, with 18 bases lying between them. The CDR3 loop reads CASDGGVPPGELFF. In nucleotides, the CDR3 is TGCGCCAGCGACGGCGGGGTACCCCCAGGGGAGCTGTTTTTT.

Points on this clone: Compared with germline, one end of the junction differs, possibly owing to a read error. As DNA, the CDR3 is TGTGCCGGCAGCGCCGGGACTAGCTTTGCAGATACGCAGTATTTT. This encodes CAGSAGTSFADTQYF. This chain joins TRBV9 and TRBJ2-3; 9 nucleotides align to TRBD2. Germline V gene data show CDR1 as SGDLS and CDR2 as YYNGEE. This CDR3 region has 15 residues.

The chain has TRBV5-1 and TRBJ2-5, with TRBD2 identical over 9 bases. The V segment lost 4 bases and the J segment 0 bases; nucleotides outside the gene matches: 7. CDR1 SGHRS and CDR2 YFSETQ come from the germline V gene. The CDR3 has 16 amino acids. CDR3 in amino acids: CASSPLAGAYQETQYF. The CDR3 nucleotides are TGCGCCAGCAGCCCCTTAGCGGGGGCGTACCAAGAGACCCAGTACTTC. Full variable domain (remainder filled in from reference TRBV5-1 and TRBJ2-5): KAGVTQTPRYLIKTRGQQVTLSCSPISGHRSVSWYQQTPGQGLQFLFEYFSETQRNKGNFPGRFSGRQFSNSRSEMNVSTLELGDSALYLCASSPLAGAYQETQYFGPGTRLLVL.

The chain carries TRBV4-2 and TRBJ1-2, with D uncertain. With 1 base removed from V and 6 bases from J, the gap between germline ends came to 6 bases. The germline CDR1 and CDR2 sequences are LGHNA and YNFKEQ. The CDR3 is 12 amino acids. CDR3: CASSQARDGYTF. In nucleotides, the CDR3 is TGTGCCAGCAGCCAAGCACGAGATGGCTACACCTTC.

The sample holds one count of this clone. This rearrangement joins TRBV5-1 to TRBJ2-5, with TRBD1 matching over 7 bases. Trimming at V came to 4 bases and at J to 1 base, leaving 7 bases not matched to a gene. The germline V gene encodes CDR1 SGHRS and CDR2 YFSETQ. CDR3 length: 15 amino acids. This chain's CDR3 is CASSRAGTAQETQYF. DNA for the CDR3: TGCGCCAGCAGCAGAGCCGGGACAGCCCAAGAGACCCAGTACTTC. Together with reference TRBV5-1 and TRBJ2-5, the CDR3 gives the full variable domain: KAGVTQTPRYLIKTRGQQVTLSCSPISGHRSVSWYQQTPGQGLQFLFEYFSETQRNKGNFPGRFSGRQFSNSRSEMNVSTLELGDSALYLCASSRAGTAQETQYFGPGTRLLVL.

This clone was recorded a few times. V and J are TRBV4-2 and TRBJ1-5; 8 bases are shared with TRBD1. Per the germline V gene, CDR1 is LGHNA and CDR2 is YNFKEQ. Trimming removed 0 bases from V and 9 bases from J; junction bases left unmatched: 10. The CDR3 has 16 residues. The CDR3 DNA sequence: TGTGCCAGCAGCCAAGAAGGGACAGGAGGAGGCGGGCCCCAGCATTTT. Translation gives CASSQEGTGGGGPQHF.

The CDR3, as DNA: TGTGCCAGCAGCGTGTATGAAAAACTGTTTTTT. Translation: CASSVYEKLFF. The genes are TRBV2 and TRBJ1-4; D unresolved. The V and J ends lost 6 bases and 6 bases respectively, with 5 bases between them. Germline loops: CDR1 SNHLY, CDR2 FYNNEI. The CDR3 covers 11 residues.

The rearrangement joins TRBV5-1 to TRBJ2-5, with TRBD2 identical over 10 bases. The end of the DNA is better explained by TRBJ2-7, so the J call may be wrong. Germline V gene sequence: CDR1 SGHRS, CDR2 YFSETQ. The CDR3 contains 15 residues. This CDR3 reads CASSLGSSGGYEQYF. CDR3 DNA sequence: TGCGCCAGCAGCTTGGGGTCTAGCGGGGGCTACGAGCAGTACTTC.

V is TRBV11-1 and J is TRBJ1-2; a weak D match, TRBD1 (5 bases). There are 15 residues in the CDR3. Germline lookup yields CDR1 SGHAT and CDR2 FQDESV (reference sequence). V lost 2 bases to trimming and J lost 0 bases, with 10 bases between them. The chain's CDR3 is CASSLSGQANYGYTF. The CDR3 bases are TGTGCCAGCAGCTTATCCGGACAAGCTAACTATGGCTACACCTTC.